Below are 22 T cell receptor beta chains sequenced from a single sample in a study of PD-1 blockade in mismatch repair-deficient tumors. TCRdb's copy holds only in-frame clones and misses some; the assay was immunoSEQ multiplex PCR. Among 100,000 to 150,000 clones listed, about 88% were seen once. The source was peripheral blood, collected approximately 72 weeks after starting pembrolizumab. The receptor source for this set is an adult with mismatch repair-deficient cancer.

The chain uses TRBV4-3 and TRBJ2-5; D is perhaps TRBD1 (6 bases). CDR3 length equals 16 residues. The germline V gene encodes CDR1 LGHNA and CDR2 YSLEER. Trimming removed 3 bases at V and 4 bases at J, with 18 bases between. The CDR3 bases are TGCGCCAGCAGCCAGAAACAGGGTTTTGCTGGAGAGACCCAGTACTTC. This sequence encodes CASSQKQGFAGETQYF.

This sequence joins TRBV7-9 and TRBJ2-5; the D is unclear. Trimming left V 4 bases short and J 1 base short, with 16 bases between. Germline assignment: CDR1 SEHNR and CDR2 FQNEAQ (reference sequence). The length of the CDR3 is 16 residues. DNA for the CDR3: TGTGCCAGCAGCTCTCGGAGCCTCAGCCGCCAAGAGACCCAGTACTTC. Amino acids: CASSSRSLSRQETQYF.

The chain is built from TRBV6-5 and TRBJ2-7; D unclear. V was cut by 2 bases and J by 1 base, with 6 bases left in between. The CDR3 contains 13 residues. Germline V CDR1 and CDR2: MNHEY, SVGAGI. The CDR3 DNA reads TGTGCCAGCAGTTACACTGAATCCTACGAGCAGTACTTC. Protein sequence: CASSYTESYEQYF.

As DNA, the CDR3 is TGTGCCAGCAGTGAGCGATATGAAGCTTTCTTT. Protein product: CASSERYEAFF. J is TRBJ1-1 and V is TRBV2; D not certain. The V end lost 3 bases, the J end lost 7 bases, and 6 bases lay between the germline ends. From germline, CDR1 is SNHLY and CDR2 FYNNEI. The CDR3 totals 11 residues.

The chain combines TRBV27 with TRBJ1-2; no clear D. The CDR3 has 13 residues. The V end lost 6 bases, the J end lost 7 bases, and 15 bases lay between the germline ends. Germline assignment: CDR1 MNHEY and CDR2 SMNVEV (reference sequence). CDR3 in DNA: TGTGCCAGCAGCCGCGGGCCGGTGAGTGGCTACACCTTC. As protein: CASSRGPVSGYTF.

The chain is built from TRBV27 and TRBJ1-2, with D possibly matching TRBD1 (6 bases). The germline V and J ends were trimmed by 5 bases and 6 bases, with 13 bases remaining between them. The CDR3 loop spans 13 amino acids. Germline values: CDR1 MNHEY, CDR2 SMNVEV (reference sequence). DNA of the CDR3: TGTGCCAGCAGTGCCGACAGGTGGGATGGCTACACCTTC. The encoded protein is CASSADRWDGYTF.

J is TRBJ2-7 and V is TRBV6-5; possible D gene TRBD2, 6 bases. Germline assignment: CDR1 MNHEY and CDR2 SVGAGI. V lost 0 bases and J lost 2, with 11 bases in between. This CDR3 region has 15 residues. CDR3 sequence reads: CASSYSRGDPYEQYF. The CDR3 coding sequence is TGTGCCAGCAGTTACTCGCGCGGGGATCCCTACGAGCAGTACTTC.

This clone appeared once. The rearrangement joins TRBV19 to TRBJ2-7; no definite D call. V was trimmed by 1 base and J by 2 bases, leaving 6 bases between them. Germline loops: CDR1 LNHDA, CDR2 SQIVND (reference sequence). The CDR3 spans 13 residues. In DNA form, the CDR3 reads TGTGCCAGTAGTATAGGACCTACCTACGAGCAGTACTTC. Its protein product is CASSIGPTYEQYF. The entire variable domain, with the rest obtained from reference TRBV19 and TRBJ2-7, is as follows: DGGITQSPKYLFRKEGQNVTLSCEQNLNHDAMYWYRQDPGQGLRLIYYSQIVNDFQKGDIAEGYSVSREKKESFPLTVTSAQKNPTAFYLCASSIGPTYEQYFGPGTRLTVT.

V is TRBV11-3 and J is TRBJ2-3, with D unclear. This CDR3 spans 16 amino acids. Germline values: CDR1 SGHNT, CDR2 YENEEA. V was cut by 0 bases and J by 3 bases, with 13 bases left in between. DNA of the CDR3: TGTGCCAGCAGCTTAGATCGGGCTAGTTTGACAGATACGCAGTATTTT. Encoded protein: CASSLDRASLTDTQYF. Full variable domain (missing parts from reference TRBV11-3 and TRBJ2-3): EAGVVQSPRYKIIEKKQPVAFWCNPISGHNTLYWYLQNLGQGPELLIRYENEEAVDDSQLPKDRFSAERLKGVDSTLKIQPAELGDSAVYLCASSLDRASLTDTQYFGPGTRLTVL.

The chain links TRBV28 to TRBJ2-1; D perhaps matches TRBD1 (6 bases). The CDR3 covers 15 residues. Germline V gene lookup returns CDR1 MDHEN and CDR2 SYDVKM. Trimming removed 3 bases at V and 4 bases at J, with 13 bases between. This CDR3 reads CASSFPGQLYNEQFF. The CDR3 region has the DNA TGTGCCAGCAGTTTCCCAGGACAGCTTTACAATGAGCAGTTCTTC.

The chain couples TRBV4-3 to TRBJ2-1; 12 bases are shared with TRBD2. V lost 0 bases and J lost 2; bases outside the gene matches: 5. Germline CDR1 LGHNA, CDR2 YSLEER. The CDR3 is 18 residues long. The CDR3 nucleotides read TGCGCCAGCAGCCAAGATGGACCTAGCGGGAGGGCCTACAATGAGCAGTTCTTC. As protein: CASSQDGPSGRAYNEQFF.

This chain links TRBV12-5 with TRBJ2-1, with D possibly being TRBD2 (7 bases). V was pared by 5 bases and J by 5 bases, with 19 bases between. The CDR3 is 16 amino acids. Germline V lookup: CDR1 LGHNT, CDR2 FRNRAP. CDR3 residues: CASGPFGGGPNNEQFF. In nucleotides, the CDR3 is TGTGCTAGTGGTCCATTCGGCGGGGGCCCTAACAATGAGCAGTTCTTC.

The chain is built from TRBV9 and TRBJ1-4; possibly TRBD1 for D (5 bases). Germline CDR1 is SGDLS and CDR2 is YYNGEE. Trimming took 4 bases from V and 5 from J, leaving 12 bases between them. The CDR3 extends over 14 amino acids. CDR3 sequence (DNA): TGTGCCAGCAGCAGGGGCCTCGGGAATGAAAAACTGTTTTTT. This codes for CASSRGLGNEKLFF.

The chain has TRBV6-6 and TRBJ1-2; D might be TRBD1 (6 bases). Trimming left V 1 base short and J 6 bases short, with 18 bases between. Germline-derived CDR1 and CDR2 are MNHNY and SVGAGI (reference sequence). The CDR3 covers 16 residues. The CDR3 loop reads CASSYWGQGRSHGYTF. Here the CDR3 DNA reads TGTGCCAGCAGTTACTGGGGGCAGGGAAGGAGCCATGGCTACACCTTC.

Only a few counts were recorded for this clone. The V gene is TRBV28, the J gene TRBJ2-7; D possibly uses TRBD1 or TRBD2 (6 bases each). The CDR3 spans 15 residues. Germline CDR1 is MDHEN and CDR2 is SYDVKM. V was shortened by 6 bases and J by 4 bases, with 19 bases between the two germline ends. The CDR3 coding sequence is TGTGCCAGCAGCGATTTCAGGGGCGCGGGGTACGAGCAGTACTTC. Protein sequence: CASSDFRGAGYEQYF. Full variable domain (remainder filled in from reference TRBV28 and TRBJ2-7): DVKVTQSSRYLVKRTGEKVFLECVQDMDHENMFWYRQDPGLGLRLIYFSYDVKMKEKGDIPEGYSVSREKKERFSLILESASTNQTSMYLCASSDFRGAGYEQYFGPGTRLTVT.

The gene calls are TRBV6-5 and TRBJ2-1; 8 bases align to TRBD2. Unmatched junction bases numbered 6, after V lost 5 bases and J lost 3 bases. Looked up from germline, CDR1 is MNHEY and CDR2 is SVGAGI. CDR3 length equals 15 residues. The CDR3 DNA is TGTGCCAGCAGTACGAGCGGGAGTGGCTACAATGAGCAGTTCTTC. Residues: CASSTSGSGYNEQFF.

The chain uses TRBV11-3 and TRBJ2-7, with D maybe TRBD1 (6 bases). Germline V CDR1 and CDR2: SGHNT, YENEEA. V lost 2 bases and J 0 bases, leaving 20 bases between the germline ends. The CDR3 has 18 amino acids. The CDR3 bases are TGTGCCAGCAGCTTACCCACCGCGAGGGGGACGCACTCCTACGAGCAGTACTTC. Translating it yields CASSLPTARGTHSYEQYF.

This chain links TRBV29-1 with TRBJ2-5; D is perhaps TRBD1 (5 bases). Germline CDR1 SQVTM, CDR2 ANQGSEA. V dropped 2 bases and J dropped 4 bases, with 5 bases sitting between them. This CDR3 comprises 11 residues. As DNA, the CDR3 is TGCAGCGTTGAACAGGGAGAGACCCAGTACTTC. Its translation: CSVEQGETQYF.

This rearrangement joins TRBV11-3 to TRBJ2-3; possible D gene TRBD2, 5 bases. V lost 1 base and J lost 7, with 9 bases in between. The CDR3 loop spans 13 amino acids. The V gene's germline CDR1 is SGHNT and CDR2 YENEEA. The CDR3 sequence: CASSLVRENTQYF. Written as DNA, the CDR3 is TGTGCCAGCAGCTTAGTAAGGGAGAATACGCAGTATTTT.

The V call is TRBV9, the J call TRBJ2-7; 10 bases map to TRBD1. Germline loops: CDR1 SGDLS, CDR2 YYNGEE. The trim removed 3 bases at V and 6 bases at J, leaving 9 bases unmatched. The length of the CDR3 is 15 residues. CDR3 sequence: CASSALAGTGAEQYF. CDR3 DNA: TGTGCCAGCAGCGCCCTAGCTGGGACAGGGGCCGAGCAGTACTTC. The whole variable domain, remainder taken from reference TRBV9 and TRBJ2-7, is DSGVTQTPKHLITATGQRVTLRCSPRSGDLSVYWYQQSLDQGLQFLIQYYNGEERAKGNILERFSAQQFPDLHSELNLSSLELGDSALYFCASSALAGTGAEQYFGPGTRLTVT.

This clone was seen a single time. The genes are TRBV30 and TRBJ1-5; unclear D gene. Germline loops: CDR1 GTSNPN, CDR2 SVGIG (reference sequence). The CDR3 has 13 amino acids. The V and J ends lost 1 base and 4 bases respectively, with 8 bases between them. The CDR3 nucleotides read TGTGCCTGGAGTGCTCTTGAAAATCAGCCCCAGCATTTT. Its translation: CAWSALENQPQHF.

This clone was seen once. The genes are TRBV28 and TRBJ2-1, with 9 nucleotides matching TRBD2. Per germline, CDR1 MDHEN and CDR2 SYDVKM. With V trimmed by 5 bases and J by 6 bases, 8 bases remained unmatched. The CDR3 covers 15 residues. CDR3: CASSEQLAGPNEQFF. Written as DNA, the CDR3 is TGTGCCAGCAGTGAACAACTAGCGGGTCCCAATGAGCAGTTCTTC. The variable domain in full, completed from reference TRBV28 and TRBJ2-1, reads DVKVTQSSRYLVKRTGEKVFLECVQDMDHENMFWYRQDPGLGLRLIYFSYDVKMKEKGDIPEGYSVSREKKERFSLILESASTNQTSMYLCASSEQLAGPNEQFFGPGTRLTVL.